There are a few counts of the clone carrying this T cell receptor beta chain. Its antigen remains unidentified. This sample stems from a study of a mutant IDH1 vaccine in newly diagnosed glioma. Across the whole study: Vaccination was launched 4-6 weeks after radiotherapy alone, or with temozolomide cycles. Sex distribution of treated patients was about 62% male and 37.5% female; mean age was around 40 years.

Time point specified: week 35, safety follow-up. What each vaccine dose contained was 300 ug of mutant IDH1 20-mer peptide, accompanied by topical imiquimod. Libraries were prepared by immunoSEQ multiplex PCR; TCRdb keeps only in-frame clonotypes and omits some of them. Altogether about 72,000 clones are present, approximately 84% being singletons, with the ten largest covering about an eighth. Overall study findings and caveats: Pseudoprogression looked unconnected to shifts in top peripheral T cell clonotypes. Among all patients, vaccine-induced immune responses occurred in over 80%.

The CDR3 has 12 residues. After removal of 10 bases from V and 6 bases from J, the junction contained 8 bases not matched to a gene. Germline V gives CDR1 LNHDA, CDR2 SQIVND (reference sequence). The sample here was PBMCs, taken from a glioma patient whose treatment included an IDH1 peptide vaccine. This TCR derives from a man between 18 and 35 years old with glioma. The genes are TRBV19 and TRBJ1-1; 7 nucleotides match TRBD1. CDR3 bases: TGTGCCACGGAGACGAGGGGGCCTGAAGCTTTCTTT. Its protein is CATETRGPEAFF.